Sequencing of this T cell receptor (beta chain) was carried out in a study of cytomegalovirus exposure and HLA in healthy donors. CDR1 is ENHRY, CDR2 SYGVKD, per germline. The CDR3 is 13 amino acids. V was clipped by 11 bases and J by 4 bases, with 17 bases between them. Produced via immunoSEQ multiplex PCR; TCRdb's table is partial and in-frame only. The sample yields 250,000 to 300,000 clones, around 87% seen once. The chain combines TRBV10-3 with TRBJ1-1; no clear D. The sequence came from a woman aged 18-35 years in good health and CMV-seronegative. Sequenced sample: PBMCs. The CDR3 region has the DNA TGTGCCTCTTCAGGAGGAAAGAGCACTGAAGCTTTCTTT. Residues: CASSGGKSTEAFF.